One TCR beta chain is described in this entry. The antigen it recognizes is unknown. Base qualities are not provided; no much larger clone lies one nucleotide away. One collaborating source in Seattle enrolled patients during active infection and followed them longitudinally through the course of disease. Each collaborating institution followed its own protocols to collect whole blood in K2EDTA tubes. Collaborator samples were shipped for TCRbeta analysis as frozen whole blood, isolated PBMCs, or DNA extracted from either sample type. The immunoSEQ Assay, a bias-controlled multiplex PCR, was used to amplify TCRbeta CDR3 regions from genomic DNA. The authors' analysis ran thus. Nucleated cell counts per sample were estimated from amplification of reference gene primers within the assay. To quantify the absolute abundance of each unique TCRbeta CDR3 rearrangement, sequence reads were collapsed and filtered. Productive Simpson clonality was computed per sample as the square root of Simpson's diversity index over productive rearrangements. What TCRdb holds here is the immuneACCESS table cut down to in-frame rearrangements. Part of the clones is not present; checked against another copy, under half of the missing clones reflect an unresolved V gene, and the others are unexplained. Clonal size and the V and J genes are those of that table, whereas D and trimming came from the DNA. For this sample the table gives around 250,000 clones, of which approximately 88% were detected only once. The ten biggest clones cover about a tenth of the sample.

These data belong to a study of blood T cell repertoires in COVID-19 (dated by TCRdb to 2018 to 2020). For context, the study as a whole: Collaborator samples came from the United States, Italy and Spain and covered acute and convalescent phases of COVID-19. Sample metadata almost always included a de-identified subject ID, COVID-19 status, age in years and sex. The prospective study material was composed of cDNA or gDNA derived from T cells, B-cell-depleted T cells, or PBMCs. The dataset comprised deeply sampled blood TCRbeta repertoires from subjects exposed to, actively infected with, or recovered from COVID-19. The samples were drawn from the first 160 participants of the ongoing ImmuneRACE study and from 950 to 1,500 subjects provided by 6 global collaborators. Where available, HLA class I and class II types were obtained from metadata supplied by the sample provider rather than from assay-based typing. The repertoires were released in a freely available public database intended as a resource for research on the immune response to SARS-CoV-2.

From a lookup of the germline V gene (reference sequence), CDR1 and CDR2 are SGHKS and YYEKEE. V was cut back by 4 bases and J by 8 bases, leaving a gap of 16 bases between them. There are 14 amino acids in the CDR3, from cysteine to phenylalanine inclusive. The read is trimmed to its CDR3 DNA, 42 bases read in frame from base 1. Overall results and qualifications from the work: How much clinical and demographic metadata was included differed by source and by participant, and the metadata was provided uncurated.

Recombination joined TRBV5-5 with TRBJ1-5; the best D guess is TRBD1, with 5 bases matching. The source material was peripheral blood. This TCR came from an older woman with COVID-19, enrolled during active disease. The CDR3 region has the sequence CASSLRTGGEPQHF. The DNA sequence reads TGTGCCAGCAGCCTCAGGACGGGAGGGGAGCCCCAGCATTTT.